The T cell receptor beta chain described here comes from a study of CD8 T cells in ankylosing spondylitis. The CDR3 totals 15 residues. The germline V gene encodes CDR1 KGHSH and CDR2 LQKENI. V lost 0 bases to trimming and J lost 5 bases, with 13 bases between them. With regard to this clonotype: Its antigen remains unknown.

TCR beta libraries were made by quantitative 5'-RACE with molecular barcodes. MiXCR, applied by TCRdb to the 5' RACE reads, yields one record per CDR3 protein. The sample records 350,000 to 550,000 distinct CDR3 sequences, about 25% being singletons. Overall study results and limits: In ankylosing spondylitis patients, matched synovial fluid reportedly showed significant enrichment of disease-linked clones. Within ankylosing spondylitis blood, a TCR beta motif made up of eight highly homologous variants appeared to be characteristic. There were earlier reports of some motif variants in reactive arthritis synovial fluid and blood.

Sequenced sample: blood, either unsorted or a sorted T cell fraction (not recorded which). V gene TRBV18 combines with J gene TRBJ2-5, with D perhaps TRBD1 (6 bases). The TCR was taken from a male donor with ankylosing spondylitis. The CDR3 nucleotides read TGTGCCAGCTCACCACCGTCAGGGGCCGAGGAGACCCAGTACTTC. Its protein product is CASSPPSGAEETQYF.